These T cell receptor beta chains were read from a single sample in a study of cytomegalovirus exposure and HLA in healthy donors. The repertoire was sequenced with immunoSEQ multiplex PCR; TCRdb's copy has only in-frame clones and lacks some. The data hold 95,000 to 150,000 clones, with over 70% observed a single time. Sequenced material: PBMCs. These receptors came from a man in his forties in good health and CMV-seropositive. The conserved cysteine and the conserved F or W are not part of the CDR3 here. A D gene is named only where the DNA matches it firmly.

v_gene	d_gene	j_gene	CDR3aa
TRBV27	TRBD1	TRBJ2-3	ASSQTGPQY
TRBV13	TRBD2	TRBJ2-7	ASSLGLAGVSYEQY
TRBV29-1	.	TRBJ1-1	SVEGGRVNTEAF
TRBV6-1	TRBD1	TRBJ2-3	ASTVDRGRDTQY
TRBV7-8	TRBD1	TRBJ1-2	ASRPDRTNYGYT
TRBV2	.	TRBJ2-6	ASTTGKGSGANVLT
TRBV6-6	.	TRBJ1-5	ASSYSPGQPQH
TRBV29-1	TRBD2	TRBJ2-5	SVEDWASGRRETQY
TRBV10-3	TRBD2	TRBJ2-1	AISDPILAADSYNEQF
TRBV5-6	.	TRBJ1-1	ASSLAVGGGRAF
TRBV19	.	TRBJ2-1	ASSRDRYNEQF
TRBV15	TRBD2	TRBJ2-7	ATSRGLAGDYEQY
TRBV11-2	.	TRBJ2-1	ASSPGPGRASYNEQF
TRBV28	TRBD2	TRBJ2-1	ASSFLLAGVNEQF
TRBV29-1	TRBD2	TRBJ2-5	SVELAGGPETQY
TRBV29-1	TRBD2	TRBJ2-1	SGRLVSGSGNYNEQF
TRBV2	TRBD1	TRBJ2-7	ASSGDRGNEQY
TRBV5-1	.	TRBJ2-1	ASSLELRGPYNEQF
TRBV5-1	TRBD2	TRBJ2-1	ASSGILAGNNEQF
TRBV6-5	.	TRBJ1-5	ASSLGQFSNQPQH
TRBV7-2	TRBD2	TRBJ2-7	ASSLALGGYSYEQY
TRBV15	.	TRBJ2-5	ATSRMGDSQETQY
TRBV7-2	TRBD1	TRBJ1-2	ASSFQLQGPYGYT
TRBV6-5	TRBD2	TRBJ2-5	ASSFSSGGAETQY
TRBV4-3	.	TRBJ2-1	ASSQDGGFHNEQF
TRBV29-1	.	TRBJ1-2	SVGRGEDYGYT
TRBV6-1	.	TRBJ1-1	ASSGGRAEAF
TRBV2	TRBD1	TRBJ2-1	ASSPGTGGYNEQF
TRBV19	.	TRBJ1-5	ASRRQGGLDQPQH
TRBV7-7	TRBD2	TRBJ2-1	ASSRTSDYNEQF
TRBV6-1	TRBD1	TRBJ1-5	ASSWDSDSNQPQH
TRBV15	.	TRBJ1-6	ATSRDQGEPLH
TRBV4-3	TRBD1	TRBJ2-7	ASSQVDRNYEQY
TRBV10-1	TRBD1	TRBJ2-2	ASRTGTGFGELF
TRBV6-6	.	TRBJ1-1	ASSYGAVNTEAF
TRBV11-1	TRBD2	TRBJ2-1	ASSFSAGGRYNEQF
TRBV7-9	TRBD1	TRBJ2-7	ASSLFSESQDRAGEQY
TRBV4-1	.	TRBJ1-3	ASSSRTARSGNTIY
TRBV7-2	.	TRBJ1-4	ASSSNGLKEKLF
TRBV2	TRBD2	TRBJ2-5	ASSGTSGVGDQY
TRBV4-2	.	TRBJ2-5	ASSQARGVETQY
TRBV6-1	.	TRBJ2-7	ASSDLPGTPFSYEQY
TRBV5-1	TRBD1	TRBJ1-2	ASSLDPRTGYGYT
TRBV2	.	TRBJ2-4	ASSEEGKNIQY
TRBV6-6	TRBD2	TRBJ2-2	ASSPRAGSGELF
TRBV27	TRBD1	TRBJ2-7	ASSFGTGGYEQY
TRBV6-6	.	TRBJ2-7	ATGLAMSYEQY
TRBV28	TRBD1	TRBJ1-5	ASSPRDRGMQPQH
TRBV7-9	TRBD1	TRBJ2-3	ASSLGSQGASQDTQY
TRBV6-1	TRBD2	TRBJ2-1	ASNLGGVIDEQF
TRBV29-1	.	TRBJ2-1	SGCGQNTYNEQF
TRBV2	.	TRBJ1-1	ASSEGTGGSTEAF
TRBV28	TRBD1	TRBJ1-6	ASKGGQGGGSPLH